This T cell receptor (beta chain) is from a study of tumor and adjacent non-tumor tissue in lung cancer. Background on the study: The patients, 10 men and 5 women, were about 30 to 85 with stage I to III disease.

This sample's RNA came from whole unsorted tissue. Newly diagnosed lung cancer patients had thoracic surgery in China, August–late 2014, without prior chemotherapy. This clonotype was found many times. TCRbeta libraries were built with three rounds of nested PCR, modified from ARM-PCR. Via MiXCR, TCRdb re-called the multiplex PCR reads, giving one row per CDR3 protein. This table has around 140,000 distinct CDR3 sequences, approximately 70% appearing once. The source is a man between 60 and 70 years old with small cell lung cancer. Sequencing input: lung tumor tissue.

The CDR3 coding sequence is TGTGCCAGCAGCTTTGGCCTAGCGGAAGTCTATGAGCAGTTCTTC. Amino acids: CASSFGLAEVYEQFF. This chain links TRBV11-3 with TRBJ2-1; TRBD2 matches 7 bases. The CDR3 is 15 amino acids. The V gene end was trimmed by 3 bases and the J gene end by 8 bases; junction bases not matched to a gene: 10. Germline loops: CDR1 SGHNT, CDR2 YENEEA.